The 19 T cell receptor beta chains below were found in one sample sequenced in a study of naive and memory T cell subsets (TCRdb year 2017). The method behind the library was UMI-ligation and nested PCR. Data came from an Illumina MiSeq. An equimolar mix of two oligonucleotides covering both TRBC1 and TRBC2 was used as the beta constant-region primer. TCRdb trimmed the raw reads at Q25, called clones with MiXCR and kept productive beta chains. Here each entry gathers all rows of one CDR3 protein and keeps the most common genes and DNA. Counted in this sample were 84,000 or so distinct CDR3 sequences; more than 6.5% of them appeared once. Together, the top ten hold roughly 1.5% of the sample. The sample comprised central memory CD4+ T cells from blood. Read against the paper, the sample's cell subset or site label means: central memory, CD45RA- CD27+. These receptors were collected from a human donor in good health.

This clonotype has a count of ten or more. This chain joins TRBV12-3 or TRBV12-4 and TRBJ2-3; maybe TRBD2 (5 bases). V lost 7 bases and J lost 4, with 21 bases in between. This CDR3 comprises 16 residues. The CDR3 protein is CASTTPREAPADTQYF. CDR3 bases: TGTGCCAGCACTACCCCCCGGGAAGCTCCCGCAGATACGCAGTATTTT.

The chain has TRBV29-1 and TRBJ2-4; 10 nucleotides align to TRBD2. Trimming at V came to 4 bases and at J to 8 bases, leaving 11 bases not matched to a gene. The germline gives CDR1 SQVTM, CDR2 ANQGSEA. CDR3 length: 15 amino acids. The CDR3 is CSVGDSGGPVDIQYF. CDR3 nucleotides: TGCAGCGTTGGGGATAGCGGGGGGCCCGTGGACATTCAGTACTTC.

This clonotype occurred many times. V usage is TRBV12-3 or TRBV12-4 and J usage is TRBJ1-1; TRBD1 might be the D (5 bases). V was trimmed by 6 bases and J by 6 bases, leaving 11 bases between them. This CDR3 region has 12 residues. CDR3 residues: CASRLGTAEAFF. DNA for the CDR3: TGTGCCAGCAGGCTAGGGACCGCTGAAGCTTTCTTT.

The V gene is TRBV20-1, the J gene TRBJ1-6, with D unresolved. V shed 0 bases and J shed 0 bases, with 9 bases lying between them. CDR1 and CDR2 (germline): DFQATT, SNEGSKA (reference sequence). This CDR3 has 16 residues. CDR3 sequence: CSARDPERSYNSPLHF. The CDR3 DNA reads as TGCAGTGCTAGAGACCCCGAACGCTCCTATAATTCACCCCTCCACTTT.

Many counts were recorded for this clonotype. The V gene is TRBV28, the J gene TRBJ1-3; D gene unclear. The CDR3 loop spans 14 amino acids. V lost 8 bases and J lost 0, with 11 bases in between. Germline V gene lookup returns CDR1 MDHEN and CDR2 SYDVKM. This CDR3 is CASSGPVSGNTIYF. The CDR3 DNA reads as TGTGCCAGCTCTGGACCGGTCTCTGGAAACACCATATATTTT. The variable domain in full, completed from reference TRBV28 and TRBJ1-3, reads DVKVTQSSRYLVKRTGEKVFLECVQDMDHENMFWYRQDPGLGLRLIYFSYDVKMKEKGDIPEGYSVSREKKERFSLILESASTNQTSMYLCASSGPVSGNTIYFGEGSWLTVV.

This clonotype was counted many times. The chain is built from TRBV7-9 and TRBJ2-7, with D perhaps assigned TRBD1 or TRBD2 (6 bases each). V was cut by 5 bases and J by 1 base, with 24 bases left in between. This CDR3 region has 18 residues. Germline CDR1 reads SEHNR; CDR2 reads FQNEAQ (reference sequence). CDR3 sequence: CASSPTDGRRGKSYEQYF. The DNA of the CDR3 is TGTGCCAGCAGCCCCACCGATGGACGGAGGGGGAAATCCTACGAGCAGTACTTC.

This clonotype was detected many times. The chain uses TRBV29-1 and TRBJ2-7; D remains unclear. CDR1 and CDR2 (germline): SQVTM, ANQGSEA. V was pared by 1 base and J by 9 bases, with 10 bases between. The CDR3 covers 11 residues. CDR3 nucleotides: TGCAGCGTTGAAGCTGGGTTGCGGCAGTACTTC. Encoded protein: CSVEAGLRQYF.

This clonotype was picked up many times. This chain's CDR3 is CASSLTGVDTQYF. The CDR3 nucleotides read TGTGCCAGCAGCTTAACCGGGGTGGATACGCAGTATTTT. The chain employs TRBV7-9 and TRBJ2-3; the D gene is possibly TRBD2 (5 bases). The germline gives CDR1 SEHNR, CDR2 FQNEAQ (reference sequence). The CDR3 contains 13 residues. Trimming pared 2 bases from V and 6 bases from J, leaving 9 bases between.

This clonotype was observed a handful of times. J is TRBJ2-5 and V is TRBV29-1; 10 positions agree with TRBD1. V lost 6 bases and J lost 7; bases outside the gene matches: 11. Germline V CDR1 and CDR2: SQVTM, ANQGSEA. The CDR3 runs 14 residues. The CDR3 DNA is TGCAGCGTCGAGGGACAGGGGATGCGGGGGACCCAGTACTTC. Amino acids: CSVEGQGMRGTQYF.

The rearrangement joins TRBV7-2 to TRBJ2-5, with 9 bases matching TRBD2. The J segment lost 4 bases and the V segment lost 5 bases, leaving 11 bases of the junction unmatched. Germline lookup yields CDR1 SGHTA and CDR2 FQGNSA. This CDR3 region has 16 residues. For the CDR3, the DNA is TGTGCCAGCAGCCCCCCCCGCGGGAGGGCCGCAGAGACCCAGTACTTC. Amino acids: CASSPPRGRAAETQYF.

Notes on this clonotype: An end of the junction does not agree with germline; a read error may underlie this. The V gene is TRBV12-3 or TRBV12-4, the J gene TRBJ1-5, with 9 bases identical to TRBD1. The CDR3 has 17 amino acids. CDR3 bases: TGTGCCAGCAGTCCGTCACCCGGGACAGGGAGCCGTCAGCCCCGGCATTTT. As protein: CASSPSPGTGSRQPRHF.

This clonotype was detected many times. The rearrangement uses TRBV14 and TRBJ1-2; 7 bases map to TRBD1. The V and J ends lost 0 bases and 2 bases, in that order; junction bases with no gene match: 6. The germline V gene has CDR1 SGHDN and CDR2 FVKESK. There are 16 residues in the CDR3. Here the CDR3 reads CASSQDTLTGNYGYTF. The CDR3 bases are TGTGCCAGCAGCCAAGATACTTTGACAGGGAACTATGGCTACACCTTC.

This clonotype was observed many times. The chain joins TRBV6-1 to TRBJ1-5; weak D call: TRBD1 (5 bases). V lost 6 bases to trimming and J lost 3 bases, with 15 bases between them. Looked up from germline, CDR1 is MNHNS and CDR2 is SASEGT. This CDR3 contains 15 residues. In DNA form, the CDR3 reads TGTGCCAGCAGATCCCGGGACGGACCCAATCAGCCCCAGCATTTT. Translating it yields CASRSRDGPNQPQHF.

The chain joins TRBV6-1 to TRBJ2-1; 7 positions agree with TRBD2. Trimming removed 1 base from V and 11 bases from J; junction bases left unmatched: 5. The CDR3 has 13 amino acids. CDR1 and CDR2 (germline): MNHNS, SASEGT. Here the CDR3 reads CASSEVVRGKQFF. In DNA, the CDR3 is TGTGCCAGCAGTGAAGTGGTGCGGGGGAAGCAGTTCTTC.

Ten or more counts support this clonotype. V usage is TRBV20-1 and J usage is TRBJ1-1, with TRBD1 matching over 8 bases. The CDR3 is 14 amino acids. Germline trimming cut 6 bases from V and 1 base from J; bases unmatched to any gene: 7. Germline assignment: CDR1 DFQATT and CDR2 SNEGSKA (reference sequence). The CDR3 here is CSAAGDRQNTEAFF. In nucleotides, the CDR3 is TGCAGTGCAGCCGGGGACAGGCAGAACACTGAAGCTTTCTTT.

This clonotype has a handful of counts. The chain couples TRBV28 to TRBJ2-3; 10 bases agree with TRBD2. The V segment lost 4 bases and the J segment 4 bases; nucleotides outside the gene matches: 5. CDR3 length: 15 amino acids. Germline values: CDR1 MDHEN, CDR2 SYDVKM. CDR3 loop: CASSSAGGRADTQYF. CDR3 sequence (DNA): TGTGCCAGCAGTTCAGCGGGGGGGCGCGCAGATACGCAGTATTTT.

The chain recombines TRBV20-1 with TRBJ2-3, with 9 nucleotides matching TRBD2. Germline V gene sequence: CDR1 DFQATT, CDR2 SNEGSKA (reference sequence). The V segment lost 0 bases and the J segment 2 bases; nucleotides outside the gene matches: 6. There are 16 residues in the CDR3. The CDR3 region has the DNA TGCAGTGCTAGAGATCCCCGACTAGCGGTCACAGATACGCAGTATTTT. It specifies CSARDPRLAVTDTQYF.

The chain is built from TRBV11-2 and TRBJ1-2, with D perhaps matching TRBD1 (5 bases). V lost 3 bases and J lost 5, with 13 bases in between. The CDR3 covers 14 residues. CDR1 SGHAT and CDR2 FQNNGV come from the germline V gene. CDR3 bases: TGTGCCAGCAGCTTTGAGGGGAAGGGATATGGCTACACCTTC. Translating it yields CASSFEGKGYGYTF.

This clonotype was detected only a few times. The rearrangement joins TRBV7-8 to TRBJ2-5; the match to TRBD2 covers 8 bases. The germline V gene encodes CDR1 SGHVS and CDR2 FQNEAQ. The CDR3 sequence is 16 residues long. With 2 bases clipped from V and 2 bases from J, the junction kept 7 bases outside the gene matches. CDR3 amino acids: CASSLRSGGQQETQYF. The CDR3 DNA reads TGTGCCAGCAGCTTAAGAAGCGGGGGCCAACAAGAGACCCAGTACTTC.